Presented here are 26 T cell receptor beta chains from one specimen sequenced in a study of graft-versus-host responses after intestinal transplantation. Co-plating was performed using roughly 200,000 CFSE-labeled responder cells and roughly 200,000 irradiated, violet-dye-labeled stimulator cells. Libraries were prepared by immunoSEQ multiplex PCR; TCRdb keeps only in-frame clonotypes and omits some of them. The sample shows approximately 23,000 clones, approximately 40% of them seen only once. Sequences were derived from alloreactive CD8+ T cells from a mixed lymphocyte reaction culture, sampled before transplantation. Subset defined: CFSE-low proliferating T cells sorted from roughly 6-day pre-transplant mixed lymphocyte reaction (GvH or HvG direction). The receptors shown here come from a human patient who was an organ donor for intestinal transplantation.

In this sample, this clone turned up a few times. The chain links TRBV7-9 to TRBJ1-1, with D unclear. CDR3 length: 13 residues. V was shortened by 5 bases and J by 0 bases, with 7 bases between the two germline ends. The V gene's germline CDR1 is SEHNR and CDR2 FQNEAQ (reference sequence). CDR3 sequence reads: CASSPPLNTEAFF. CDR3 DNA sequence: TGTGCCAGCAGCCCCCCCTTGAACACTGAAGCTTTCTTT.

The V gene is TRBV6-9, the J gene TRBJ2-7; 8 positions agree with TRBD2. The V segment lost 3 bases and the J segment 6 bases; nucleotides outside the gene matches: 4. The CDR3 is 13 residues long. Germline CDR1 MNHGY, CDR2 SVAAGI. CDR3 coding DNA: TGTGCCAGCAGTTACGGAGCGGGGGTCGAGCAGTACTTC. It is translated as CASSYGAGVEQYF.

This clone was counted only a few times. The chain uses TRBV5-1 and TRBJ2-5; no clear D. This CDR3 comprises 14 residues. Trimming took 1 base from V and 5 from J, leaving 12 bases between them. Germline loops: CDR1 SGHRS, CDR2 YFSETQ. In nucleotides, the CDR3 is TGCGCCAGCAGCTTGTGGAGTGATTCGGAGACCCAGTACTTC. This gives the protein CASSLWSDSETQYF.

With regard to this clone: One junction end does not reproduce the germline sequence, and a read error may be involved. CDR3 sequence reads: CASSSLDQNEQFF. The CDR3 region has the DNA TGTGCTAGCAGTTCTCTTGACCAGAATGAGCAGTTCTTC. This rearrangement joins TRBV7-7 to TRBJ2-1; D call uncertain. Germline values: CDR1 SSHAT, CDR2 FNYEAQ (reference sequence). This CDR3 is 13 amino acids long. Together with reference TRBV7-7 and TRBJ2-1, the CDR3 gives the full variable domain: GAGVSQSPRYKVTKRGQDVTLRCDPISSHATLYWYQQALGQGPEFLTYFNYEAQPDKSGLPSDRFSAERPEGSISTLTIQRTEQRDSAMYRCASSSLDQNEQFFGPGTRLTVL.

This clone turned up a few times. This rearrangement joins TRBV5-1 to TRBJ2-1; TRBD2 aligns across 9 bases. After removal of 1 base from V and 4 bases from J, the junction contained 9 bases not matched to a gene. This CDR3 has 17 residues. The germline CDR1 and CDR2 sequences are SGHRS and YFSETQ. CDR3 bases: TGCGCCAGCAGCTTGAGGTGGCGGGAGGGAAGATACAATGAGCAGTTCTTC. It translates to CASSLRWREGRYNEQFF. Full variable domain (missing parts from reference TRBV5-1 and TRBJ2-1): KAGVTQTPRYLIKTRGQQVTLSCSPISGHRSVSWYQQTPGQGLQFLFEYFSETQRNKGNFPGRFSGRQFSNSRSEMNVSTLELGDSALYLCASSLRWREGRYNEQFFGPGTRLTVL.

The chain couples TRBV9 to TRBJ1-4, with a weak D call TRBD1 (5 bases). This CDR3 contains 13 residues. Germline loops: CDR1 SGDLS, CDR2 YYNGEE. Trimming shortened V by 8 bases and J by 8 bases, and 16 bases separated the two germline ends. The CDR3 reads CARGRRLGEKLFF. The CDR3 DNA reads as TGTGCCAGGGGGCGGAGATTAGGAGAAAAACTGTTTTTT.

This clone was counted between two and nine times. This rearrangement joins TRBV7-9 to TRBJ2-1; no clear D. The ends were cut back, 5 bases at V and 6 bases at J, with 14 bases in the middle. Per germline, CDR1 SEHNR and CDR2 FQNEAQ (reference sequence). There are 14 residues in the CDR3. CDR3: CASSPRNKINEQFF. The CDR3 nucleotides read TGTGCCAGCAGCCCCCGAAATAAGATCAATGAGCAGTTCTTC.

V gene TRBV2 combines with J gene TRBJ1-1; the match to TRBD1 covers 12 bases. The CDR3 spans 15 residues. Germline V lookup: CDR1 SNHLY, CDR2 FYNNEI. J was trimmed by 11 bases and V by 4 bases; bases with no gene match: 11. The CDR3 DNA follows: TGTGCCAGCAGTGTCGGGACAGGGGGCGCGTTTGGTGCTTTCTTT. Its translation: CASSVGTGGAFGAFF.

In this sample, this clone turned up a few times. This chain joins TRBV11-3 and TRBJ2-7, with TRBD1 matching 7 bases. The trim removed 5 bases at V and 2 bases at J, leaving 6 bases unmatched. This CDR3 region has 14 residues. The germline V gene encodes CDR1 SGHNT and CDR2 YENEEA. The CDR3 sequence: CASSHTGTAYEQYF. The CDR3 DNA follows: TGTGCCAGCAGCCACACCGGGACAGCCTACGAGCAGTACTTC.

This rearrangement joins TRBV6-5 to TRBJ2-1; no firm D call. The CDR3 sequence is 15 residues long. Germline V gene lookup returns CDR1 MNHEY and CDR2 SVGAGI. The V end lost 4 bases, the J end lost 5 bases, and 15 bases lay between the germline ends. For the CDR3, the DNA is TGTGCCAGCAGTTGGTTGGCAGCCCAGAACAATGAGCAGTTCTTC. It specifies CASSWLAAQNNEQFF.

This clone was found a few times. The V and J genes are TRBV6-6 and TRBJ1-1; 8 positions match TRBD1. The CDR3 length is 14 residues. With V trimmed by 1 base and J by 9 bases, 7 bases remained unmatched. Looked up from germline, CDR1 is MNHNY and CDR2 is SVGAGI (reference sequence). CDR3 amino acids: CASSYLYRGGKAFF. CDR3 coding DNA: TGTGCCAGCAGTTACTTATACAGGGGGGGGAAAGCTTTCTTT.

For this clone: Other DNA sequences in this sample translate to the same CDR3. The chain links TRBV4-1 to TRBJ2-1; TRBD2 agrees at 7 bases. The V and J ends lost 1 base and 4 bases, in that order; junction bases with no gene match: 1. Germline V gene data show CDR1 as MGHRA and CDR2 as YSYEKL. The CDR3 runs 14 residues. DNA for the CDR3: TGCGCCAGCAGCCAAGGACTAGCATACAATGAGCAGTTCTTC. Amino acid sequence: CASSQGLAYNEQFF.

The gene calls are TRBV6-5 and TRBJ1-1; D may be TRBD1 (5 bases). Per germline, CDR1 MNHEY and CDR2 SVGAGI. Trimming took 0 bases from V and 0 from J, leaving 5 bases between them. This CDR3 has 14 amino acids. CDR3 sequence reads: CASSYSGVNTEAFF. The CDR3 bases are TGTGCCAGCAGTTACTCAGGGGTGAACACTGAAGCTTTCTTT.

This clone has a handful of counts. The chain employs TRBV9 and TRBJ2-7, with 7 bases fitting TRBD2. The ends lost 0 bases at V and 3 bases at J; junction bases unmatched: 12. The germline CDR1 and CDR2 sequences are SGDLS and YYNGEE. The CDR3 runs to 17 residues. CDR3 DNA sequence: TGTGCCAGCAGCGTAGCTCCCCGGCCTAGCGGTATCTACGAGCAGTACTTC. Residues: CASSVAPRPSGIYEQYF.

The V gene is TRBV9, the J gene TRBJ2-7; D gene unclear. The CDR3 consists of 14 residues. Germline-derived CDR1 and CDR2 are SGDLS and YYNGEE. The germline V and J ends were trimmed by 4 bases and 2 bases, with 13 bases remaining between them. The CDR3 loop is CASSLGFGAYEQYF. The CDR3 bases are TGTGCCAGCAGCTTAGGATTCGGTGCCTACGAGCAGTACTTC.

The chain links TRBV10-2 to TRBJ2-2, with TRBD2 identical over 11 bases. Germline V gene sequence: CDR1 WSHSY, CDR2 SAAADI. The CDR3 totals 21 residues. The V gene end was trimmed by 3 bases and the J gene end by 0 bases; junction bases not matched to a gene: 15. The DNA for the CDR3 is TGCGCCAGCAGTGAAGTGGTAGGGGGACTAGCGGTTATAGCGAACACCGGGGAGCTGTTTTTT. This gives the protein CASSEVVGGLAVIANTGELFF.

The genes are TRBV11-2 and TRBJ1-5; perhaps TRBD1 as D (5 bases). This CDR3 is 15 amino acids long. V gave up 0 bases and J gave up 9 bases, with 15 bases separating them. Germline CDR1 SGHAT, CDR2 FQNNGV. This CDR3 reads CASSLEAQGGVPQHF. CDR3 bases: TGTGCCAGCAGCTTAGAAGCGCAGGGTGGTGTGCCCCAGCATTTT.

V gene TRBV6-5 combines with J gene TRBJ1-2; a weak D match, TRBD1 (6 bases). The ends were cut back, 7 bases at V and 4 bases at J, with 16 bases in the middle. The CDR3 consists of 14 residues. Germline V gene lookup returns CDR1 MNHEY and CDR2 SVGAGI. CDR3 DNA sequence: TGTGCCAGCACTCCTAAAGGGGGATTCTATGGCTACACCTTC. Translated, it gives CASTPKGGFYGYTF.

This clone was observed a few times. The chain carries TRBV20-1 and TRBJ1-2, with 9 bases fitting TRBD1. Germline CDR1 DFQATT, CDR2 SNEGSKA (reference sequence). This CDR3 contains 11 residues. V shed 3 bases and J 7 bases; nucleotides not matched to a gene: 0. This chain's CDR3 is CSARTGGGYTF. CDR3 sequence (DNA): TGCAGTGCTAGGACAGGGGGTGGCTACACCTTC.

This clone came up once. The chain is built from TRBV6-1 and TRBJ1-1; no clear D. V dropped 5 bases and J dropped 8 bases, with 15 bases sitting between them. Germline CDR1 reads MNHNS; CDR2 reads SASEGT. The CDR3 has 13 amino acids. The CDR3 loop reads CASSTGSSLEAFF. The CDR3 DNA is TGTGCCAGCAGTACCGGGTCCTCTTTGGAAGCTTTCTTT.

CDR3 in amino acids: CASSLLTGELFF. DNA of the CDR3: TGTGCCAGCAGTTTACTCACCGGGGAGCTGTTTTTT. The chain uses TRBV27 and TRBJ2-2; no definite D call. Trimming pared 2 bases from V and 4 bases from J, leaving 2 bases between. Germline V gives CDR1 MNHEY, CDR2 SMNVEV (reference sequence). The CDR3 is 12 amino acids.

V and J are TRBV4-3 and TRBJ2-1, with D perhaps TRBD2 (6 bases). Germline CDR1 LGHNA, CDR2 YSLEER. CDR3 length: 13 residues. V was clipped by 4 bases and J by 12 bases, with 16 bases between them. The CDR3 spells CASSRPTGVGQFF. The CDR3 DNA reads TGCGCCAGCAGCCGTCCTACGGGGGTCGGGCAGTTCTTC.

This clone came up a few times. The V and J genes are TRBV18 and TRBJ2-3, with TRBD2 as a possible D gene (5 bases). The germline gives CDR1 KGHSH, CDR2 LQKENI. This CDR3 is 17 amino acids long. Trimming took 3 bases from V and 2 from J, leaving 18 bases between them. This CDR3 is CASSPGRGSPNTDTQYF. Here the CDR3 DNA reads TGTGCCAGCTCACCGGGTCGAGGGTCCCCAAACACAGATACGCAGTATTTT.

The chain employs TRBV27 and TRBJ2-5; no definite D call. The germline V gene has CDR1 MNHEY and CDR2 SMNVEV (reference sequence). V lost 4 bases and J lost 2, with 8 bases in between. The CDR3 loop spans 13 amino acids. The CDR3 here is CASSSAIQETQYF. CDR3 bases: TGTGCCAGCAGTTCGGCGATTCAAGAGACCCAGTACTTC.

This chain connects TRBV10-3 to TRBJ1-2; possibly TRBD1 for D (5 bases). The CDR3 contains 14 residues. Trimming removed 1 base from V and 6 bases from J, with 12 bases in between. CDR1 ENHRY and CDR2 SYGVKD come from the germline V gene. This chain's CDR3 is CAISEFVGANGYTF. Written as DNA, the CDR3 is TGTGCCATCAGTGAGTTTGTAGGGGCAAATGGCTACACCTTC.

The count of this clone is one. The chain recombines TRBV7-2 with TRBJ2-7; tentatively, D is TRBD2 (6 bases). The CDR3 contains 13 residues. With 6 bases removed from V and 5 bases from J, the gap between germline ends came to 14 bases. Germline V gene data show CDR1 as SGHTA and CDR2 as FQGNSA. The CDR3 DNA follows: TGTGCCAGCAGTGACTGGGGCGGGAACGAGCAGTACTTC. It encodes CASSDWGGNEQYF.